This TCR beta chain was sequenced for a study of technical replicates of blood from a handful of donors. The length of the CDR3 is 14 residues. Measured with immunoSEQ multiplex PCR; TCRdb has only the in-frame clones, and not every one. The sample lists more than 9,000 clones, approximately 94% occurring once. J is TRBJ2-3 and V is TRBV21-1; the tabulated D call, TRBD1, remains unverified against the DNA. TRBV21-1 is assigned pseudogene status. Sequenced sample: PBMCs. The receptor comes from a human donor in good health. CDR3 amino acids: CASTLSDSTDTQYF. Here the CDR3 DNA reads TGTGCCAGCACCTTATCAGATAGCACAGATACGCAGTATTTT.